Listed below are T cell receptor beta chains from one sample, sequenced in a study of cytomegalovirus exposure and HLA in healthy donors. Generated by immunoSEQ multiplex PCR, the TCRdb table keeps only in-frame clones and is missing some. The sample lists approximately 270,000 clones; about 90% were seen once. Specimen: PBMCs. The receptors stem from a young woman in good health and CMV-seronegative. CDR3s include the opening cysteine and the closing phenylalanine or tryptophan. D genes are given only for firm matches. For some rows the clone size is stated as once, few or many, or as a class when expanded; others skip it.

v_call: TRBV4-2
j_call: TRBJ1-4
clone_size: -
d_call: -
cdr3_aa: CASSPGDEKLFF
cdr3_nt: TGTGCCAGCAGTCCGGGGGATGAAAAACTGTTTTTT

v_call: TRBV14
j_call: TRBJ1-5
clone_size: -
d_call: TRBD1
cdr3_aa: CASSHTTGKRSQPQHF
cdr3_nt: TGTGCCAGCAGCCATACGACAGGGAAGAGAAGCCAGCCCCAGCATTTT

v_call: TRBV6-4
j_call: TRBJ1-6
clone_size: -
d_call: -
cdr3_aa: CASSYGQPNSPLHF
cdr3_nt: TGTGCCAGCAGTTATGGACAGCCAAATTCACCCCTCCACTTT

v_call: TRBV6-5
j_call: TRBJ1-5
clone_size: -
d_call: -
cdr3_aa: CASSYSHQNQPQHF
cdr3_nt: TGTGCCAGCAGTTACTCTCATCAAAATCAGCCCCAGCATTTT

v_call: TRBV27
j_call: TRBJ1-3
clone_size: -
d_call: TRBD1
cdr3_aa: CASSSGTGGSGNTIYF
cdr3_nt: TGTGCCAGCAGTTCTGGGACAGGGGGGTCTGGAAACACCATATATTTT

v_call: TRBV11-1
j_call: TRBJ1-5
clone_size: -
d_call: -
cdr3_aa: CASSDTGLNQPQHF
cdr3_nt: TGTGCCAGCAGCGACACGGGACTCAATCAGCCCCAGCATTTT

v_call: TRBV5-6
j_call: TRBJ2-1
clone_size: -
d_call: TRBD1
cdr3_aa: CASSTGQGGEQFF
cdr3_nt: TGTGCCAGCAGCACCGGACAGGGCGGGGAGCAGTTCTTC

v_call: TRBV28
j_call: TRBJ2-3
clone_size: once
d_call: TRBD2
cdr3_aa: CASDLAGASDTQYF
cdr3_nt: TGTGCCAGCGATCTAGCGGGGGCTTCGGATACGCAGTATTTT

v_call: TRBV15
j_call: TRBJ1-1
clone_size: -
d_call: -
cdr3_aa: CATSRGDRTANTEAFF
cdr3_nt: TGTGCCACCAGCAGGGGGGATAGGACAGCGAACACTGAAGCTTTCTTT

v_call: TRBV11-1
j_call: TRBJ1-1
clone_size: -
d_call: -
cdr3_aa: CASGWGATEAFF
cdr3_nt: TGTGCCAGCGGGTGGGGAGCAACTGAAGCTTTCTTT

v_call: TRBV14
j_call: TRBJ2-5
clone_size: -
d_call: -
cdr3_aa: CASSPTALGETQYF
cdr3_nt: TGTGCCAGCAGCCCTACAGCCCTCGGAGAGACCCAGTACTTC

v_call: TRBV6-6
j_call: TRBJ1-1
clone_size: -
d_call: -
cdr3_aa: CASSRDFTEAFF
cdr3_nt: TGTGCCAGCAGTCGGGACTTCACTGAAGCTTTCTTT

v_call: TRBV6-1
j_call: TRBJ1-5
clone_size: -
d_call: -
cdr3_aa: CASSEVGGERQPQHF
cdr3_nt: TGTGCCAGCAGTGAAGTTGGGGGGGAGCGGCAGCCCCAGCATTTT

v_call: TRBV6-1
j_call: TRBJ1-6
clone_size: -
d_call: -
cdr3_aa: CASRVTEDSPLHF
cdr3_nt: TGTGCCAGTCGGGTAACGGAGGATTCACCCCTCCACTTT

v_call: TRBV9
j_call: TRBJ2-1
clone_size: -
d_call: TRBD2
cdr3_aa: CASSVAELAGGEQFF
cdr3_nt: TGTGCCAGCAGCGTAGCGGAACTAGCGGGGGGTGAGCAGTTCTTC

v_call: TRBV28
j_call: TRBJ2-7
clone_size: -
d_call: -
cdr3_aa: CASSYLQGSYEQYF
cdr3_nt: TGTGCCAGCAGTTACCTGCAGGGGTCCTACGAGCAGTACTTC

v_call: TRBV5-1
j_call: TRBJ2-3
clone_size: -
d_call: TRBD2
cdr3_aa: CASSSRTSGGTDTQYF
cdr3_nt: TGCGCCAGCAGCTCCCGGACTAGCGGGGGCACAGATACGCAGTATTTT

v_call: TRBV4-3
j_call: TRBJ2-3
clone_size: -
d_call: TRBD1
cdr3_aa: CASSHVDRGTDTQYF
cdr3_nt: TGCGCCAGCAGCCACGTAGACAGGGGCACAGATACGCAGTATTTT

v_call: TRBV10-2
j_call: TRBJ1-1
clone_size: once
d_call: TRBD1
cdr3_aa: CASGTGLTEAFF
cdr3_nt: TGCGCCAGTGGGACAGGGCTCACTGAAGCTTTCTTT

v_call: TRBV20-1
j_call: TRBJ1-2
clone_size: -
d_call: -
cdr3_aa: CSSRPPDGYTF
cdr3_nt: TGCAGTTCCCGTCCCCCCGATGGCTACACCTTC

v_call: TRBV6-5
j_call: TRBJ1-5
clone_size: few
d_call: TRBD1
cdr3_aa: CASSSGGGQPQHF
cdr3_nt: TGTGCCAGCAGTTCAGGGGGTGGTCAGCCCCAGCATTTT

v_call: TRBV6-6
j_call: TRBJ1-3
clone_size: -
d_call: TRBD1
cdr3_aa: CASSPNFTGERYF
cdr3_nt: TGTGCCAGCAGCCCTAACTTTACAGGGGAAAGGTATTTT

v_call: TRBV19
j_call: TRBJ2-1
clone_size: -
d_call: -
cdr3_aa: CASSIVSGRTYNEQFF
cdr3_nt: TGTGCCAGTAGTATTGTAAGCGGGCGGACCTACAATGAGCAGTTCTTC

v_call: TRBV7-3
j_call: TRBJ2-3
clone_size: -
d_call: -
cdr3_aa: CASSFGPSGHTDTQYF
cdr3_nt: TGTGCCAGCAGCTTCGGACCCAGCGGGCACACAGATACGCAGTATTTT